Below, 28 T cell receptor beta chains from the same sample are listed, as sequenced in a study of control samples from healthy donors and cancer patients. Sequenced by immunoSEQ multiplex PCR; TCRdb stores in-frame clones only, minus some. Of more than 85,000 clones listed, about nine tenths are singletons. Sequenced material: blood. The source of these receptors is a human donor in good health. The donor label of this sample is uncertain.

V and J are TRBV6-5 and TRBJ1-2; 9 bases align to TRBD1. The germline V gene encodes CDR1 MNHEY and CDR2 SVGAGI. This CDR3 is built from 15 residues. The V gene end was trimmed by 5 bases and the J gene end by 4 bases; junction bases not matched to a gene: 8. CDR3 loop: CASSPGQGFTYGYTF. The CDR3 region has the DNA TGTGCCAGCAGTCCGGGACAGGGCTTTACCTATGGCTACACCTTC.

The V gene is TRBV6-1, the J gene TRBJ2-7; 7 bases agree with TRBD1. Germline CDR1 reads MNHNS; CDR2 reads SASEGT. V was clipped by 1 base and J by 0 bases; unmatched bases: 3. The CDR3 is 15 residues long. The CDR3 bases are TGTGCCAGCAGTGAAGTGTGGGACAGCTCCTACGAGCAGTACTTC. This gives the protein CASSEVWDSSYEQYF.

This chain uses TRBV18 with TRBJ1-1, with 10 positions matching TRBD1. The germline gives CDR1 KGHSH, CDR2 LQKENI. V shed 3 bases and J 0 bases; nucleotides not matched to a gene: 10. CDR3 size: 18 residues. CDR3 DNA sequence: TGTGCCAGCTCACCCGACAGGGGGCTGTTCGGAATGAACACTGAAGCTTTCTTT. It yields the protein CASSPDRGLFGMNTEAFF.

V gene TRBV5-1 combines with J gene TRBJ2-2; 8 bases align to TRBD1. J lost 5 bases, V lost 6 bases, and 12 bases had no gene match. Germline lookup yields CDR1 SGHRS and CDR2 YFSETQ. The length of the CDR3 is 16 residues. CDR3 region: CASNRGQVPSTGELFF. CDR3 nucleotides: TGCGCCAGCAACAGGGGACAGGTCCCTAGTACCGGGGAGCTGTTTTTT.

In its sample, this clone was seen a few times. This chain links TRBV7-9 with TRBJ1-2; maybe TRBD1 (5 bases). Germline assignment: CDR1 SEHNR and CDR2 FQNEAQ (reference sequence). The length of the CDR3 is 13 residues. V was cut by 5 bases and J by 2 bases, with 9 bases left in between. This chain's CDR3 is CASSPTENYGYTF. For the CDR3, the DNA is TGTGCCAGCAGCCCGACAGAGAACTATGGCTACACCTTC.

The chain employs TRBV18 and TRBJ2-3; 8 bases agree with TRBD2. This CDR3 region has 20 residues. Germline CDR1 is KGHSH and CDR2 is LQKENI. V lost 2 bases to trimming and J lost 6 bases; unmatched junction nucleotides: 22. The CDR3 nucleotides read TGTGCCAGCTCACCATTTTCTGTGGGTCAGAGCGGGGGATCGTCGGATACGCAGTATTTT. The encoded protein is CASSPFSVGQSGGSSDTQYF.

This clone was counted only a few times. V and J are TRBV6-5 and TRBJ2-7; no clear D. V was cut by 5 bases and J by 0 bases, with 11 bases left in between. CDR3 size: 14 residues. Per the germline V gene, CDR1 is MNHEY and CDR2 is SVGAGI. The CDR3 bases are TGTGCCAGCAGTCGGTTTCCGGGCTCCTACGAGCAGTACTTC. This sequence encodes CASSRFPGSYEQYF.

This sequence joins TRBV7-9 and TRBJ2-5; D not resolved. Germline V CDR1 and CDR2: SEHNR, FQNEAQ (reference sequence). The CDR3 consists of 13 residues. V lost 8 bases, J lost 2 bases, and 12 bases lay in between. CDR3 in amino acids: CASCKTEQETQYF. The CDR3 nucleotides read TGTGCCAGCTGTAAGACGGAACAAGAGACCCAGTACTTC.

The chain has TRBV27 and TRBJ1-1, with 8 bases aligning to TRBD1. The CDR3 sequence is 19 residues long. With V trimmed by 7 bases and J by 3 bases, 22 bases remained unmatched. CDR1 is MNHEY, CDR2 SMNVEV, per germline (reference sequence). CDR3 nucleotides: TGTGCCAGCACGACAACGCGGACAGGGTATTTGCGTAGTGACACTGAAGCTTTCTTT. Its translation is CASTTTRTGYLRSDTEAFF.

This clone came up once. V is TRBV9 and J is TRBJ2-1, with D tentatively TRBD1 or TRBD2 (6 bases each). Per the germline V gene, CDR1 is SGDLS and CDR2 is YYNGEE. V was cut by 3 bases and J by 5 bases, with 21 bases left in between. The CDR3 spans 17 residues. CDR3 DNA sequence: TGTGCCAGCAGCGGTAGGGGGGTTTCAAGCGGTAACAATGAGCAGTTCTTC. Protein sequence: CASSGRGVSSGNNEQFF.

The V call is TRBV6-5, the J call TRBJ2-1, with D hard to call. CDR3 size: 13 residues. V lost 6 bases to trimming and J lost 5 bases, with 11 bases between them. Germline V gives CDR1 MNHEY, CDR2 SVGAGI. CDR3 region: CASSMLANNEQFF. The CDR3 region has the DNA TGTGCCAGCAGCATGCTCGCAAACAATGAGCAGTTCTTC.

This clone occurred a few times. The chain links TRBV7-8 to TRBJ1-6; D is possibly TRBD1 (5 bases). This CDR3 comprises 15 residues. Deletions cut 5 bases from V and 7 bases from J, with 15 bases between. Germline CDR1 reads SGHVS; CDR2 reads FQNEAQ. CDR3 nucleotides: TGTGCCAGCAGCAGAACCGGGACGGCGAATTCACCCCTCCACTTT. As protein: CASSRTGTANSPLHF.

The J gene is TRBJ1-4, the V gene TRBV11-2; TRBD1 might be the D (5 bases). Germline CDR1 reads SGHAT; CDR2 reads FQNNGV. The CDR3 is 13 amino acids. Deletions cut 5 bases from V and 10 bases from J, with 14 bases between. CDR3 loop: CASSVRDFSKLFF. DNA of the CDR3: TGTGCCAGCAGCGTCCGGGACTTCTCAAAACTGTTTTTT.

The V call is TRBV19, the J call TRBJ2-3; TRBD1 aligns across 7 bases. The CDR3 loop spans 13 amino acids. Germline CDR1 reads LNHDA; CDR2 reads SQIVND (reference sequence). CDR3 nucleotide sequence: TGTGCTACCAGGGGGTCTGGCACAGATACGCAGTATTTT. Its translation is CATRGSGTDTQYF.

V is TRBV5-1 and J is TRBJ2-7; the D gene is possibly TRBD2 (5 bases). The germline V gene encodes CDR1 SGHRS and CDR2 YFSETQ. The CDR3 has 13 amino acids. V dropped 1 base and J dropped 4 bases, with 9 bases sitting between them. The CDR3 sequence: CASSLSTGYEQYF. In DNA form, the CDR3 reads TGCGCCAGCAGCTTGAGTACGGGATACGAGCAGTACTTC.

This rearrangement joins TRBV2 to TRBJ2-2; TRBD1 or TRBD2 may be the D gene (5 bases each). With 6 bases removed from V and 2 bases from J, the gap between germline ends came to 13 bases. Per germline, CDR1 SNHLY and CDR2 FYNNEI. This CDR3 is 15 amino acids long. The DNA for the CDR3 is TGTGCCAGCAGCGCCGGGACGGTCAACACCGGGGAGCTGTTTTTT. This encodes CASSAGTVNTGELFF.

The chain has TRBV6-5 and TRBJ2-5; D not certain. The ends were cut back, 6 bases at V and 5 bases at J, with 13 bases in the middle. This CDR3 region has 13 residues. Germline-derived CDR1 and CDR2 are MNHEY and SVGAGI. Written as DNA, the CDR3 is TGTGCCAGCAGGGTCACCACCCGGGAGACCCAGTACTTC. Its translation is CASRVTTRETQYF.

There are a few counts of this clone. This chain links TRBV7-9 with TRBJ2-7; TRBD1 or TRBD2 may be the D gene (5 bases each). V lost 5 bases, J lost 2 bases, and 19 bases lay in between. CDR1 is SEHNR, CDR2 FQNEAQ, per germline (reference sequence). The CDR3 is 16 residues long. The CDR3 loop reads CASSEEAGTGTYEQYF. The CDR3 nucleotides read TGTGCCAGCAGCGAAGAAGCCGGGACGGGCACCTACGAGCAGTACTTC.

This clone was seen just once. For the CDR3, the DNA is TGTGCCAGCAGCTTGGAGGCAGGCCACGAGCAGTACTTC. Translated, it gives CASSLEAGHEQYF. This chain uses TRBV5-6 with TRBJ2-7; no clear D. The CDR3 has 13 amino acids. Trimming stripped 0 bases from V and 5 bases from J, with 9 bases between. CDR1 is SGHDT, CDR2 YYEEEE, per germline.

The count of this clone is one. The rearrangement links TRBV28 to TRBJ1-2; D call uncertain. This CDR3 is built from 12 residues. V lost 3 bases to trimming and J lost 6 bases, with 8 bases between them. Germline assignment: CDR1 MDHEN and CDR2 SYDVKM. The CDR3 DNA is TGTGCCAGCAGTTTGTTAAAAAATGGCTACACCTTC. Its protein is CASSLLKNGYTF.

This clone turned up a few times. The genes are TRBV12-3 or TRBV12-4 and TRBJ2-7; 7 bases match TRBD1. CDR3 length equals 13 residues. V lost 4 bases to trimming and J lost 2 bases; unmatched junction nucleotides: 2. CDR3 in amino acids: CASSWGQTYEQYF. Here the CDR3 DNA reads TGTGCCAGCAGTTGGGGACAGACCTACGAGCAGTACTTC.

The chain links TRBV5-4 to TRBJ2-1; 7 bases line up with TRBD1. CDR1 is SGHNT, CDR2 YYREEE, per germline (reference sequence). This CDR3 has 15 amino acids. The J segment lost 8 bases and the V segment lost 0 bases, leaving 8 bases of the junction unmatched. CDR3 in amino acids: CASSLGHRGSDEQFF. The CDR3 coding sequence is TGTGCCAGCAGCTTGGGTCACAGGGGAAGCGATGAGCAGTTCTTC.

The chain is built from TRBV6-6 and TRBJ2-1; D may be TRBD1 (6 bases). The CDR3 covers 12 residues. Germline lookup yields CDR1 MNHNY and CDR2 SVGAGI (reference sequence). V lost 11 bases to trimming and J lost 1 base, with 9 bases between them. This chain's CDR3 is CAHGQSYNEQFF. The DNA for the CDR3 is TGTGCCCACGGACAGTCCTACAATGAGCAGTTCTTC.

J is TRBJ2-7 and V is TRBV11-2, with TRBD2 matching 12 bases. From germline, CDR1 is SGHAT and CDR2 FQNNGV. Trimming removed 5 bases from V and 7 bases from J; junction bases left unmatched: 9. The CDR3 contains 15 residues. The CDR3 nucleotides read TGTGCCAGCAGCCTCGGACTAGCGGGGACGGGGGAGCAGTACTTC. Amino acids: CASSLGLAGTGEQYF.

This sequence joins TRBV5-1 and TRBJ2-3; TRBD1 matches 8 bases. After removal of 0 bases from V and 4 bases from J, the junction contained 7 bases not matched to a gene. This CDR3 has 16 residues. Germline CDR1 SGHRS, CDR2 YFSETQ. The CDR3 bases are TGCGCCAGCAGCTTGGGGGGGACAGGCGTTCCAGATACGCAGTATTTT. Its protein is CASSLGGTGVPDTQYF.

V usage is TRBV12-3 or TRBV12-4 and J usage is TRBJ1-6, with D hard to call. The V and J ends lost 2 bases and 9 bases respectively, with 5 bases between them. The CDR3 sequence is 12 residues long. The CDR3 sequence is CASSLSVSPLHF. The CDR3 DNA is TGTGCCAGCAGTTTAAGCGTTTCACCCCTCCACTTT.

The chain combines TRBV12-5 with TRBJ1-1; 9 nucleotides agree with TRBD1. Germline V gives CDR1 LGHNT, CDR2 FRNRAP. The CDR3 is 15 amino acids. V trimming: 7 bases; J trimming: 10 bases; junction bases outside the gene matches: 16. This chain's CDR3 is CASDLSSGQGARAFF. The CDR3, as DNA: TGTGCTAGTGACCTTTCATCGGGACAGGGTGCTAGAGCTTTCTTT.

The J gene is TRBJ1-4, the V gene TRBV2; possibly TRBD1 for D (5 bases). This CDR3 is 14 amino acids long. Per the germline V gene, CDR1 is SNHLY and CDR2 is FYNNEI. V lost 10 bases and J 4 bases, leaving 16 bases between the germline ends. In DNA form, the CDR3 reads TGTGCCACCACCTCGGAGGGGATTAATGAAAAACTGTTTTTT. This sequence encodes CATTSEGINEKLFF.